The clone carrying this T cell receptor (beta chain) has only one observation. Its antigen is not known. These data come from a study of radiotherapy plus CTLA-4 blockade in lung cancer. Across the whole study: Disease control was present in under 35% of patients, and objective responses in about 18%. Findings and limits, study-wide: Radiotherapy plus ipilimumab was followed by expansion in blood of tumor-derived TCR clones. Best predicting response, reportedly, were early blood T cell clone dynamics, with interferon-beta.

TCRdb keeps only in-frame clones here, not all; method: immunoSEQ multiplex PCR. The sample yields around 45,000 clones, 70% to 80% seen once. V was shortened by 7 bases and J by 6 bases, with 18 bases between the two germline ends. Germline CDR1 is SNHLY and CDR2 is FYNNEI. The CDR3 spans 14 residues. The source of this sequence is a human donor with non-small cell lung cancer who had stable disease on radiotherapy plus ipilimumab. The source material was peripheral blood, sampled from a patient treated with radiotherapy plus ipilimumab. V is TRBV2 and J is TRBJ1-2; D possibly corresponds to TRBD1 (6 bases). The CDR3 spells CASIGGQGVDGYTF. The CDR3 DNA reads TGTGCCAGCATAGGGGGACAAGGCGTCGATGGCTACACCTTC.